Listed below are T cell receptor beta chains from one sample, sequenced in a study of cytomegalovirus exposure and HLA in healthy donors. Sequenced by immunoSEQ multiplex PCR; TCRdb stores in-frame clones only, minus some. The sample carries 150,000 to 200,000 clones, about 70% recorded once. Sequencing was carried out using PBMCs. These receptors came from a woman aged 18-29 years in good health and CMV-seropositive. Both conserved end residues are part of each CDR3. The D gene is left open where the match is weak. Rows may omit the clone size; those that give it use once, few, many or a size class.

>TRBD1|.|TRBJ2-7|TRBV19
TGTGCCAGTAGTAGTGGGATCGAGGGGGCAGGAGAGCAGTACTTC
CASSSGIEGAGEQYF
>TRBD1|.|TRBJ2-7|TRBV6-5
TGTGCCAGCAAAGCTCCAGGGGGTAACGAGCAGTACTTC
CASKAPGGNEQYF
>TRBD2|.|TRBJ2-7|TRBV18
TGTGCCAGCTCACCCGTAGCGGGGGGGCATCTACGGGAGCAGTACTTC
CASSPVAGGHLREQYF
>TRBD2|.|TRBJ2-1|TRBV6-1
TGTGCCACCGAGACTAGCGGGGGGGCCGGTGAGCAGTTCTTC
CATETSGGAGEQFF
>.|.|TRBJ2-5|TRBV15
TGTGCCACCAGCAGAGATCGTCTACAGGGACAAGAGACCCAGTACTTC
CATSRDRLQGQETQYF
>TRBD2|few|TRBJ2-1|TRBV4-3
TGCGCCAGCAGCCAAGATTACCCGGCTAGCGGGGGACAGTTCTTC
CASSQDYPASGGQFF
>.|.|TRBJ2-1|TRBV10-2
TGCGCCAGCAGTGAACCCCCAGACAATGAGCAGTTCTTC
CASSEPPDNEQFF
>TRBD2|.|TRBJ2-1|TRBV10-3
TGTGCCATCAGCCCTACTAGCGGGATCTACAATGAGCAGTTCTTC
CAISPTSGIYNEQFF
>TRBD1|.|TRBJ1-6|TRBV7-2
TGTGCCAGCAGCTTAGGGCCAGGGGGAACACCCCTCCACTTT
CASSLGPGGTPLHF
>.|.|TRBJ2-3|TRBV4-2
TGTGCCAGCAGCCAAGATAGGGGTACAGATACGCAGTATTTT
CASSQDRGTDTQYF
>TRBD1|.|TRBJ1-2|TRBV28
TGTGCCAGCAGTTTTTTCTCCTTAAGCGACAGGGAAAACTATGGCTACACCTTC
CASSFFSLSDRENYGYTF
>.|once|TRBJ2-3|TRBV10-3
TGTGCCATCAGTGAACGGACTAGCACAGATACGCAGTATTTT
CAISERTSTDTQYF
>.|.|TRBJ1-2|TRBV4-1
TGCGCCAGCAGCCAAGGGCCGGCCAGGGTGAGATATGGCTACACCTTC
CASSQGPARVRYGYTF
>TRBD2|.|TRBJ2-2|TRBV9
TGTGCCAGCAGCGTACGGGGGGGAACGAACACCGGGGAGCTGTTTTTT
CASSVRGGTNTGELFF
>.|.|TRBJ1-4|TRBV5-6
TGTGCCAGCTCGTCCGAGGGCAGGGGAGTCGAAAAACTGTTTTTT
CASSSEGRGVEKLFF
>TRBD2|.|TRBJ2-7|TRBV7-3
TGTGCCAGCAGCTTTGGACTAGCGGGGCCCTACGAGCAGTACTTC
CASSFGLAGPYEQYF
>TRBD1|.|TRBJ2-1|TRBV29-1
TGCAGCGGCCTTGGACAGGGAATTTTCAATGAGCAGTTCTTC
CSGLGQGIFNEQFF
>.|.|TRBJ1-2|TRBV5-1
TGCGCCAGCAGCTTGGCGCGTGGACAGCCCTTAAACTATGGCTACACCTTC
CASSLARGQPLNYGYTF
>.|.|TRBJ2-1|TRBV5-1
TGCGCCAGCAGCCAAAAAGACCTACAGGGTCCCTACAATGAGCAGTTCTTC
CASSQKDLQGPYNEQFF
>TRBD1|.|TRBJ1-3|TRBV9
TGTGCCAGCAGCCTTCTTGAGGGGGCGAGAAACACCATATATTTT
CASSLLEGARNTIYF
>TRBD2|.|TRBJ2-3|TRBV30
TGTGCCTGGAGAGGGGCCTCTAGCGGGGGTAAAAATACGCAGTATTTT
CAWRGASSGGKNTQYF
>.|.|TRBJ2-7|TRBV2
TGTGCCAGCAGTGAAGCAACAGGGCGACGTACCTACGAGCAGTACTTC
CASSEATGRRTYEQYF
>TRBD1|.|TRBJ2-3|TRBV25-1
TGTGCCAGCAGTGAACCCCCTGGACAGGGGGTAACGATAGATACGCAGTATTTT
CASSEPPGQGVTIDTQYF
>.|.|TRBJ1-5|TRBV6-6
TGTGCCAGCAGTTACGACGCAGGGAGGGTGACCCAGCATTTT
CASSYDAGRVTQHF
>.|once|TRBJ2-3|TRBV30
TGTGCCTGGAGTGACAGAGCGGTTAGCACAGATACGCAGTATTTT
CAWSDRAVSTDTQYF
>.|.|TRBJ1-4|TRBV5-1
TGCGCCAGCAGCTTGGCCGGAGACAGTCGTGAAAAACTGTTTTTT
CASSLAGDSREKLFF
>TRBD1|.|TRBJ2-3|TRBV16
TGTGCCAGCAGCAGGTCACAGGGGATTACAGATACGCAGTATTTT
CASSRSQGITDTQYF
>.|.|TRBJ1-1|TRBV10-2
TGCGCCAGCAGTAACCTTCAGGGGGAAGCTTTCTTT
CASSNLQGEAFF
>.|.|TRBJ1-1|TRBV5-4
TGTGCCAGCAGCTTTATTACACCATCCTCATACGAAGCTTTCTTT
CASSFITPSSYEAFF
>.|.|TRBJ1-3|TRBV21-1
TGTGCCAGCAGCAAAGGCACTGACTCTGGAAACACCATATATTTT
CASSKGTDSGNTIYF
>TRBD2|.|TRBJ2-1|TRBV28
TGTGCCAGCAGTTTCCTCGGGACTAACGATGAGCAGTTCTTC
CASSFLGTNDEQFF
>TRBD1|.|TRBJ2-3|TRBV6-5
TGTGCCAGCAGCCACCGACAGGGGAGCACAGATACGCAGTATTTT
CASSHRQGSTDTQYF
>TRBD2|.|TRBJ2-3|TRBV28
TGTGCCAGCAGTTTATCGGCGGGAGTCCTGGTTGAAGATACGCAGTATTTT
CASSLSAGVLVEDTQYF
>TRBD2|few|TRBJ2-7|TRBV5-4
TGTGCCAGCTCCCCTCCGGGACTAGCGGGGAGTGAGCAGTACTTC
CASSPPGLAGSEQYF
>TRBD1|.|TRBJ2-7|TRBV30
TGTGCCTGGGGGACAGTCGGCACCTACGAGCAGTACTTC
CAWGTVGTYEQYF
>.|.|TRBJ1-5|TRBV30
TGTGCCTGGAGTAGGGGTGATACCCCAGTTAGCAATCAGCCCCAGCATTTT
CAWSRGDTPVSNQPQHF
>.|.|TRBJ2-5|TRBV7-3
TGTGCCAGCAGCCCCAGGGGGGAGCAGTACTTC
CASSPRGEQYF
>.|few|TRBJ1-1|TRBV9
TGTGCCAGCAGCGTCCAAGCCGACACTGAAGCTTTCTTT
CASSVQADTEAFF
>.|.|TRBJ2-7|TRBV23-1
TGCGCCAGCAGTCAATACCCTAGCGCGGAGCTGTACGAGCAGTACTTC
CASSQYPSAELYEQYF
>TRBD1|.|TRBJ2-7|TRBV7-8
TGTGCCAGCACGCTCCGGGACAGGGGATCCCACGAGCAGTACTTC
CASTLRDRGSHEQYF
>TRBD1|few|TRBJ2-7|TRBV18
TGTGCCAGCTCACGATCGGGACAGGGGGTCTACGAGCAGTACTTC
CASSRSGQGVYEQYF
>TRBD2|few|TRBJ2-7|TRBV6-5
TGTGCCAGCAGACGAGGGACTAGCGGGGCCTTTGAGCAGTACTTC
CASRRGTSGAFEQYF
>TRBD2|.|TRBJ2-5|TRBV5-4
TGTGCCAGCAGCTTGGATCCAGCGGGAGGGCTCGGGACCCAGTACTTC
CASSLDPAGGLGTQYF
>.|.|TRBJ2-7|TRBV4-2
TGTGCCAGCAGCCAAGATTGGCCCGGGGAAACCTACGAGCAGTACTTC
CASSQDWPGETYEQYF
>.|few|TRBJ1-1|TRBV23-1
TGCGCCAGCAGTGCATGGGGGGTGAACACTGAAGCTTTCTTT
CASSAWGVNTEAFF
>TRBD2|.|TRBJ2-7|TRBV6-1
TGTGCCAGCAGTGGTATAGCGGGTGTTTACGAGCAGTACTTC
CASSGIAGVYEQYF
>TRBD2|.|TRBJ2-1|TRBV7-6
TGTGCCAGCAGCTTAGTGGGGGGGAGGGACTCTCGAGGTGAGCAGTTCTTC
CASSLVGGRDSRGEQFF